Below, 21 T cell receptor beta chains from the same sample are listed, as sequenced in a study of shared clonotypes between healthy human individuals. Data came from immunoSEQ multiplex PCR; TCRdb stores just in-frame clones and leaves some out. Here the sample spans 950,000 to 1,100,000 clones, 75% being singletons. What was sequenced was memory CD4+ T cells sorted from blood. Subset: CD45RA-negative fraction. The receptors here all came from a man between 18 and 29 years old in good health.

The genes are TRBV5-6 and TRBJ1-1, with D hard to call. Trimming stripped 0 bases from V and 1 base from J, with 10 bases between. The CDR3 extends over 15 amino acids. Germline CDR1 SGHDT, CDR2 YYEEEE. The CDR3 is CASSLAPLGNTEAFF. The CDR3 nucleotides are TGTGCCAGCAGCTTGGCCCCATTAGGGAACACTGAAGCTTTCTTT.

The chain uses TRBV10-3 and TRBJ1-3; D might be TRBD1 (5 bases). Between the trimmed V and J ends, which lost 6 bases and 0 bases, there was a span of 21 bases. The CDR3 is 18 amino acids. Germline CDR1 is ENHRY and CDR2 is SYGVKD. CDR3 loop: CAISAGTSIHFSGNTIYF. In DNA form, the CDR3 reads TGTGCCATCAGCGCAGGGACCTCGATACACTTCTCTGGAAACACCATATATTTT.

The V call is TRBV28, the J call TRBJ1-2, with TRBD1 identical over 7 bases. The germline CDR1 and CDR2 sequences are MDHEN and SYDVKM. The CDR3 length is 14 residues. V lost 5 bases to trimming and J lost 4 bases; unmatched junction nucleotides: 7. The CDR3 coding sequence is TGTGCCAGCAGTGTCGGAGGGGGCGTCTATGGCTACACCTTC. Translated, it gives CASSVGGGVYGYTF.

In this sample, this clone turned up once. The rearrangement links TRBV6-6 to TRBJ2-7; D possibly corresponds to TRBD2 (5 bases). The germline V and J ends were trimmed by 6 bases and 5 bases, with 14 bases remaining between them. There are 13 residues in the CDR3. Per germline, CDR1 MNHNY and CDR2 SVGAGI (reference sequence). Written as DNA, the CDR3 is TGTGCCAGCAGATTCACTAGTTTCGACGAGCAGTACTTC. This sequence encodes CASRFTSFDEQYF.

The genes are TRBV5-6 and TRBJ2-7; 10 positions match TRBD2. V shed 4 bases, J shed 4 bases, and the junction held 8 bases outside the gene matches. Germline CDR1 is SGHDT and CDR2 is YYEEEE. The CDR3 covers 15 residues. The CDR3 here is CASSLSGTSAYEQYF. The CDR3 nucleotides read TGTGCCAGCAGCCTATCCGGGACTAGCGCGTACGAGCAGTACTTC.

The chain employs TRBV28 and TRBJ1-5, with 7 bases lining up with TRBD1. This CDR3 spans 15 amino acids. From germline, CDR1 is MDHEN and CDR2 SYDVKM. With 3 bases clipped from V and 4 bases from J, the junction kept 6 bases outside the gene matches. This CDR3 reads CASSLEQGLNQPQHF. The CDR3 bases are TGTGCCAGCAGTTTGGAACAGGGGTTAAATCAGCCCCAGCATTTT. The full variable domain, in which reference TRBV28 and TRBJ1-5 provide the parts outside the CDR3, is DVKVTQSSRYLVKRTGEKVFLECVQDMDHENMFWYRQDPGLGLRLIYFSYDVKMKEKGDIPEGYSVSREKKERFSLILESASTNQTSMYLCASSLEQGLNQPQHFGDGTRLSIL.

The V and J genes are TRBV6-1 and TRBJ2-7; 7 bases agree with TRBD2. The CDR3 is 14 residues long. Unmatched junction bases numbered 3, after V lost 2 bases and J lost 2 bases. Germline-derived CDR1 and CDR2 are MNHNS and SASEGT. CDR3 coding DNA: TGTGCCAGCAGTGAACCCGGGGGGACCTACGAGCAGTACTTC. Protein sequence: CASSEPGGTYEQYF.

This clone was picked up a small number of times. The chain combines TRBV19 with TRBJ1-5; 7 positions agree with TRBD1. Germline trimming cut 5 bases from V and 0 bases from J; bases unmatched to any gene: 7. The CDR3 length is 16 residues. Germline V gene data show CDR1 as LNHDA and CDR2 as SQIVND (reference sequence). This CDR3 reads CASSRGQVNSNQPQHF. CDR3 sequence (DNA): TGTGCCAGTAGTCGCGGACAGGTCAATAGCAATCAGCCCCAGCATTTT.

In the case of this clone: Other DNA sequences in the sample encode the same CDR3. V usage is TRBV29-1 and J usage is TRBJ1-2; no reliable D call. Germline CDR1 reads SQVTM; CDR2 reads ANQGSEA. There are 10 residues in the CDR3. The V end lost 5 bases, the J end lost 3 bases, and 4 bases lay between the germline ends. As DNA, the CDR3 is TGCAGCGTTCTCGACTATGGCTACACCTTC. Its protein product is CSVLDYGYTF.

The rearrangement links TRBV5-1 to TRBJ2-5; D is unresolved. Per the germline V gene, CDR1 is SGHRS and CDR2 is YFSETQ. Trimming took off 4 bases at V and 4 bases at J, with 14 bases between the two ends. This CDR3 has 14 residues. CDR3 protein: CASSPQWVGETQYF. CDR3 nucleotides: TGCGCCAGCAGCCCCCAGTGGGTTGGAGAGACCCAGTACTTC. The whole variable domain, remainder taken from reference TRBV5-1 and TRBJ2-5, is KAGVTQTPRYLIKTRGQQVTLSCSPISGHRSVSWYQQTPGQGLQFLFEYFSETQRNKGNFPGRFSGRQFSNSRSEMNVSTLELGDSALYLCASSPQWVGETQYFGPGTRLLVL.

V usage is TRBV6-6 and J usage is TRBJ1-3, with 8 nucleotides matching TRBD1. The V and J ends lost 5 bases and 2 bases, in that order; junction bases with no gene match: 5. The CDR3 totals 15 residues. Germline V gene data show CDR1 as MNHNY and CDR2 as SVGAGI (reference sequence). Written as DNA, the CDR3 is TGTGCCAGCAGTCGACAGGGGTCAGCTGGAAACACCATATATTTT. Translating it yields CASSRQGSAGNTIYF.

The CDR3 DNA sequence: TGCGCCAGCAGCTTTACCAGCTCCTACGAGCAGTACTTC. Translated, it gives CASSFTSSYEQYF. The chain links TRBV5-1 to TRBJ2-7; no definite D call. In germline, CDR1 is SGHRS, CDR2 YFSETQ. The CDR3 is 13 residues long. V lost 2 bases, J lost 0 bases, and 6 bases lay in between.

The V call is TRBV7-2, the J call TRBJ2-7, with D possibly being TRBD1 (5 bases). Trimming stripped 4 bases from V and 3 bases from J, with 16 bases between. The CDR3 loop spans 15 amino acids. Germline-derived CDR1 and CDR2 are SGHTA and FQGNSA. CDR3 in amino acids: CASSSNQGGVYEQYF. The CDR3 DNA sequence: TGTGCCAGCAGCTCGAACCAGGGCGGTGTCTACGAGCAGTACTTC.

J is TRBJ2-2 and V is TRBV2, with D hard to call. The CDR3 runs 14 residues. V shed 5 bases and J shed 2 bases, with 9 bases lying between them. Germline assignment: CDR1 SNHLY and CDR2 FYNNEI. Here the CDR3 reads CASSRDPNTGELFF. DNA for the CDR3: TGTGCCAGCAGTCGAGACCCAAACACCGGGGAGCTGTTTTTT.

This clone was observed at least ten times. The rearrangement joins TRBV29-1 to TRBJ1-1; TRBD1 might be the D (5 bases). The V end was cut by 7 bases, the J end by 2 bases, with 14 bases between. Per germline, CDR1 SQVTM and CDR2 ANQGSEA. This CDR3 contains 13 residues. Here the CDR3 DNA reads TGCAGCGCCTCGACAGAGATTAACACTGAAGCTTTCTTT. This gives the protein CSASTEINTEAFF. The full variable domain, rest sourced from reference TRBV29-1 and TRBJ1-1, is SAVISQKPSRDICQRGTSLTIQCQVDSQVTMMFWYRQQPGQSLTLIATANQGSEATYESGFVIDKFPISRPNLTFSTLTVSNMSPEDSSIYLCSASTEINTEAFFGQGTRLTVV.

This clone was counted at least ten times. The sample contains more than one DNA sequence encoding this CDR3. The chain combines TRBV18 with TRBJ2-7; the match to TRBD2 covers 11 bases. Germline V gives CDR1 KGHSH, CDR2 LQKENI. Trimming took 4 bases from V and 1 from J; bases not matched to a gene: 6. CDR3 length equals 16 residues. In nucleotides, the CDR3 is TGTGCCAGCTCACGAAGCGGGACTAGCGGATCCTACGAGCAGTACTTC. Translation: CASSRSGTSGSYEQYF.

This clone was detected a few times. The chain has TRBV5-1 and TRBJ1-6; D is possibly TRBD1 (5 bases). This CDR3 region has 15 residues. Trimming pared 3 bases from V and 5 bases from J, leaving 12 bases between. The germline V gene encodes CDR1 SGHRS and CDR2 YFSETQ. CDR3 sequence reads: CASSWDGQDNSPLHF. The CDR3 DNA is TGCGCCAGCAGCTGGGACGGTCAGGATAATTCACCCCTCCACTTT.

This sequence joins TRBV7-2 and TRBJ1-1; D perhaps matches TRBD1 (5 bases). CDR1 is SGHTA, CDR2 FQGNSA, per germline. The V end lost 5 bases, the J end lost 1 base, and 11 bases lay between the germline ends. This CDR3 is 14 amino acids long. The CDR3 DNA is TGTGCCAGCAGCGCCGGGACCGCGAACACTGAAGCTTTCTTT. It encodes CASSAGTANTEAFF.

The chain carries TRBV6-6 and TRBJ1-1, with 8 nucleotides matching TRBD1. Germline V CDR1 and CDR2: MNHNY, SVGAGI (reference sequence). Trimming removed 5 bases from V and 4 bases from J; junction bases left unmatched: 3. CDR3 length equals 13 residues. CDR3 sequence reads: CASSTQGGTEAFF. The CDR3, as DNA: TGTGCCAGCAGTACACAGGGGGGCACTGAAGCTTTCTTT.

This clone showed up just a few times. This rearrangement joins TRBV28 to TRBJ1-5, with a possible D match to TRBD1 (5 bases). The V end was cut by 6 bases, the J end by 1 base, with 13 bases between. CDR3 length: 15 residues. CDR1 and CDR2 from the germline V gene are MDHEN and SYDVKM. CDR3 DNA sequence: TGTGCCAGCAGCAACCCGGGACCCAGCAATCAGCCCCAGCATTTT. Encoded protein: CASSNPGPSNQPQHF.

The chain recombines TRBV9 with TRBJ2-3; D is unresolved. V was shortened by 4 bases and J by 6 bases, with 15 bases between the two germline ends. The CDR3 extends over 14 amino acids. Germline lookup yields CDR1 SGDLS and CDR2 YYNGEE. The CDR3 sequence is CASSPRILLDTQYF. CDR3 nucleotides: TGTGCCAGCAGCCCAAGGATATTGCTCGATACGCAGTATTTT.